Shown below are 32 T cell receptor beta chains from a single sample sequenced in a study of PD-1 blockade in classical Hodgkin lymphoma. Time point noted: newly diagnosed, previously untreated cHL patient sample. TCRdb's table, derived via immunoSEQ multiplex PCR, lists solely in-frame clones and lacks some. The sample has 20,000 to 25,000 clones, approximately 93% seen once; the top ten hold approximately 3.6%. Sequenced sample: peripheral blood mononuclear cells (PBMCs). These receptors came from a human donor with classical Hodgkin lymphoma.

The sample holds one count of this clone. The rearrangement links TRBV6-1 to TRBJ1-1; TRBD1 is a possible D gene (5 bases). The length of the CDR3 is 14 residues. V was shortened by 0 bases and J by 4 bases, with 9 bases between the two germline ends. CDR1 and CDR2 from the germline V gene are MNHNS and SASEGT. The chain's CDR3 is CASSEAQRGTEAFF. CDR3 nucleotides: TGTGCCAGCAGTGAAGCGCAGAGGGGCACTGAAGCTTTCTTT.

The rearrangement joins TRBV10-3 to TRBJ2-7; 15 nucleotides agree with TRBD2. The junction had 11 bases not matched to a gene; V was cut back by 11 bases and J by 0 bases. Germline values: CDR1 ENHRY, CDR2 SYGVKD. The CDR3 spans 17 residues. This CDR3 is CAVSSGTSGGLSYEQYF. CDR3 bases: TGTGCCGTCTCAAGCGGGACTAGCGGGGGGCTCTCCTACGAGCAGTACTTC.

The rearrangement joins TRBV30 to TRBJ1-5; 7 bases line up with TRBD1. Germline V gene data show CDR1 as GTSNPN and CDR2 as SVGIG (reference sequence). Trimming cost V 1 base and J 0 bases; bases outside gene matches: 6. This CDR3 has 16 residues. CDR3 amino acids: CAWSGSRTGSNQPQHF. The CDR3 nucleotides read TGTGCCTGGAGTGGGAGCAGGACAGGTAGCAATCAGCCCCAGCATTTT.

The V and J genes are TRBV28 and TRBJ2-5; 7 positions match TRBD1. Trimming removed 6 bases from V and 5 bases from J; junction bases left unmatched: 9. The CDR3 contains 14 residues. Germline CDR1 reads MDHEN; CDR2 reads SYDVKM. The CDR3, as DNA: TGTGCCAGCAGATTGACAGGGCACGGGGAGACCCAGTACTTC. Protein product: CASRLTGHGETQYF.

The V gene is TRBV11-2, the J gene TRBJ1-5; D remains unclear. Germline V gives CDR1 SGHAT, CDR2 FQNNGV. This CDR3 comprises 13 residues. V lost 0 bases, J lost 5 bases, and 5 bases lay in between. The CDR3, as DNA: TGTGCCAGCAGCTTAGACCCCGATCAGCCCCAGCATTTT. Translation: CASSLDPDQPQHF.

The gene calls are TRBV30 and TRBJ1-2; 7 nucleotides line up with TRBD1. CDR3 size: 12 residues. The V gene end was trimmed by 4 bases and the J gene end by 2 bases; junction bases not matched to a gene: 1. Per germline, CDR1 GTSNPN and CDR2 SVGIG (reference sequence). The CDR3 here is CAWTTGNYGYTF. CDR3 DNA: TGTGCCTGGACGACAGGGAACTATGGCTACACCTTC.

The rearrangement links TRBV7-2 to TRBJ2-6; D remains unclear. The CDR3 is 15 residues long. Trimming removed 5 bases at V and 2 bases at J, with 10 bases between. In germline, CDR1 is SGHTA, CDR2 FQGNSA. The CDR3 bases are TGTGCCAGCAGCCCCGTTGTGGCTGGGGCCAACGTCCTGACTTTC. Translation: CASSPVVAGANVLTF.

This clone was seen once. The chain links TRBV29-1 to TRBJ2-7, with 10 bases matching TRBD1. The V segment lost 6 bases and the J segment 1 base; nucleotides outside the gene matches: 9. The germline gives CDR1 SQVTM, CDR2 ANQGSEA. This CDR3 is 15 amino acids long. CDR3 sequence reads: CSVARQGAPSYEQYF. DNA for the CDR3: TGCAGCGTGGCAAGACAGGGGGCTCCATCCTACGAGCAGTACTTC.

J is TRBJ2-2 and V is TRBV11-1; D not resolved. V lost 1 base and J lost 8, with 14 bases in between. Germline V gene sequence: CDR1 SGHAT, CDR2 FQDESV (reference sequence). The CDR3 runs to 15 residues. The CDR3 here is CASSLEKLGTGELFF. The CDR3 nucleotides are TGTGCCAGCAGCTTAGAAAAATTGGGAACAGGGGAGCTGTTTTTT.

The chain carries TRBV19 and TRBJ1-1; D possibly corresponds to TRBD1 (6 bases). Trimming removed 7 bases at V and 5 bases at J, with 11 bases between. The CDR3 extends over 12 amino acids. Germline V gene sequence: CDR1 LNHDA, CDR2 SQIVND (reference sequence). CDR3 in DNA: TGTGCCAGTACCGGGGGGCGGACTGAAGCTTTCTTT. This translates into CASTGGRTEAFF.

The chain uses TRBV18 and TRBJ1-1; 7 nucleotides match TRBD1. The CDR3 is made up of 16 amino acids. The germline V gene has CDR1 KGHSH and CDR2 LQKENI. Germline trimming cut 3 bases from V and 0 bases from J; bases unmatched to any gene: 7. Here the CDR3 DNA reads TGTGCCAGCTCACCGATTGGGACAGATCTGAACACTGAAGCTTTCTTT. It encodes CASSPIGTDLNTEAFF. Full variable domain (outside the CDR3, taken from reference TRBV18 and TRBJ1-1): NAGVMQNPRHLVRRRGQEARLRCSPMKGHSHVYWYRQLPEEGLKFMVYLQKENIIDESGMPKERFSAEFPKEGPSILRIQQVVRGDSAAYFCASSPIGTDLNTEAFFGQGTRLTVV.

The CDR3 sequence is CASSTQEAGNTIYF. The DNA for the CDR3 is TGTGCCAGCAGTACACAGGAGGCTGGAAACACCATATATTTT. The rearrangement joins TRBV6-5 to TRBJ1-3, with D possibly being TRBD1 (5 bases). Germline CDR1 reads MNHEY; CDR2 reads SVGAGI. V lost 5 bases and J lost 2, with 10 bases in between. The CDR3 consists of 14 residues.

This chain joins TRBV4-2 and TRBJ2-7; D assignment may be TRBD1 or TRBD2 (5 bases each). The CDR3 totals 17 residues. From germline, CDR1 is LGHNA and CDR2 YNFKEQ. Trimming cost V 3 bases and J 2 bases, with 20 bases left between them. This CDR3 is CASSQGTGSVATYEQYF. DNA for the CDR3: TGTGCCAGCAGCCAGGGGACGGGGAGTGTGGCTACCTACGAGCAGTACTTC.

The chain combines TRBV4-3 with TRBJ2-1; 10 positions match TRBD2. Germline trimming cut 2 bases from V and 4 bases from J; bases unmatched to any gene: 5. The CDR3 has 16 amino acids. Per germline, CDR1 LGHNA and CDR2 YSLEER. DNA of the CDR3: TGCGCCAGCAGCCAACGACTAGCGGGTCAGTACAATGAGCAGTTCTTC. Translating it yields CASSQRLAGQYNEQFF.

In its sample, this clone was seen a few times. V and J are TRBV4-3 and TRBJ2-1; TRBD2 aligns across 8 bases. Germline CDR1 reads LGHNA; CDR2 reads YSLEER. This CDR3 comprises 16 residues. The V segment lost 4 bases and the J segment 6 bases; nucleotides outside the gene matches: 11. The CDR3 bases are TGCGCCAGCAGCCCCCAGGGACTAGTAGGAGGCAATGAGCAGTTCTTC. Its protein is CASSPQGLVGGNEQFF.

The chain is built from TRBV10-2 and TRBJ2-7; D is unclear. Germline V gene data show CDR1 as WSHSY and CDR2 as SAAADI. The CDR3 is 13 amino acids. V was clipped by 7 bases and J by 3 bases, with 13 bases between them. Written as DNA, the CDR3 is TGCGCCAGCAAGATCGGAACGGGCTACGAGCAGTACTTC. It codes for CASKIGTGYEQYF.

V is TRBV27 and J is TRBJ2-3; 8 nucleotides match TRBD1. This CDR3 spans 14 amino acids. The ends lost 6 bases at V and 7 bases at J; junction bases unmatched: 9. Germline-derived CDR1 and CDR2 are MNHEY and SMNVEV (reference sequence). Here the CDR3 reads CASRHNQGAHTQYF. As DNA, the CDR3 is TGTGCCAGCAGGCACAACCAGGGGGCACATACGCAGTATTTT.

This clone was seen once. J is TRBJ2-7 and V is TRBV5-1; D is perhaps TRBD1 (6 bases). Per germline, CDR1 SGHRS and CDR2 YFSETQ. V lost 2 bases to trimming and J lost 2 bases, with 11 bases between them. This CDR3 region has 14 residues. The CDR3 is CASSFSGVTYEQYF. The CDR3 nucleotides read TGCGCCAGCAGCTTTTCAGGGGTGACCTACGAGCAGTACTTC. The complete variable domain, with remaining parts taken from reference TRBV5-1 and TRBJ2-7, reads KAGVTQTPRYLIKTRGQQVTLSCSPISGHRSVSWYQQTPGQGLQFLFEYFSETQRNKGNFPGRFSGRQFSNSRSEMNVSTLELGDSALYLCASSFSGVTYEQYFGPGTRLTVT.

CDR3 loop: CSAAPTQPQHF. DNA for the CDR3: TGCAGTGCTGCCCCTACCCAGCCCCAGCATTTT. V gene TRBV20-1 combines with J gene TRBJ1-5, with D unclear. The CDR3 sequence is 11 residues long. The germline V gene encodes CDR1 DFQATT and CDR2 SNEGSKA (reference sequence). Trimming took off 5 bases at V and 7 bases at J, with 9 bases between the two ends.

CDR3 sequence (DNA): TGTGCCACCAGCAGAGGAGGTCCACTTGGTAATGAAAAACTGTTTTTT. This gives the protein CATSRGGPLGNEKLFF. This sequence joins TRBV15 and TRBJ1-4; unclear D gene. Germline CDR1 is LNHNV and CDR2 is YYDKDF (reference sequence). The V gene lost 1 base and the J gene lost 4 bases, with 13 bases spanning the gap. This CDR3 has 16 residues.

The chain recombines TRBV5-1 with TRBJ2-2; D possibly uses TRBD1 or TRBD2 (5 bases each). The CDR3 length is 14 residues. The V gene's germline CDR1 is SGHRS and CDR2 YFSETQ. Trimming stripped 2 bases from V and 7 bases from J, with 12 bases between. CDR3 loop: CASSLTRTGGELFF. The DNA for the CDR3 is TGCGCCAGCAGCTTAACTAGAACAGGCGGGGAGCTGTTTTTT.

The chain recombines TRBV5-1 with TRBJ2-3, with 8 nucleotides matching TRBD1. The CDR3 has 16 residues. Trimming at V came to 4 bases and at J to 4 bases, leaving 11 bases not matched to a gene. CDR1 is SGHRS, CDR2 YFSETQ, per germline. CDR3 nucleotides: TGCGCCAGCAGCCCTCCACAGGGGGGTCTGGCAGATACGCAGTATTTT. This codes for CASSPPQGGLADTQYF.

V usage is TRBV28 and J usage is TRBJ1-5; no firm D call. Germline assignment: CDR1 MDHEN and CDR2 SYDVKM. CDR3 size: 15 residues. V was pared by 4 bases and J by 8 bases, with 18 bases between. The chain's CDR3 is CASSSPAWSIKPQHF. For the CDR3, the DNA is TGTGCCAGCAGTTCGCCCGCCTGGTCTATCAAGCCCCAGCATTTT.

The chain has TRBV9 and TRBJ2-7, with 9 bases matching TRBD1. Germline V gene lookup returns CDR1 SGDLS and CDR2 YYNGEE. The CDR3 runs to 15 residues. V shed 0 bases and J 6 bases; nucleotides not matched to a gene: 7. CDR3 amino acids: CASSVVPTGGIEQYF. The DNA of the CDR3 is TGTGCCAGCAGCGTAGTCCCAACAGGGGGCATCGAGCAGTACTTC.

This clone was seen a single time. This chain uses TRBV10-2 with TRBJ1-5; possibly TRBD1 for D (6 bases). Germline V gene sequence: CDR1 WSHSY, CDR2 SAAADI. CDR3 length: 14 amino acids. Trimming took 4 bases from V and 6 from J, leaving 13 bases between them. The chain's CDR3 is CASSVVQGGQPQHF. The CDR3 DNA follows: TGCGCCAGCAGTGTAGTACAGGGAGGTCAGCCCCAGCATTTT.

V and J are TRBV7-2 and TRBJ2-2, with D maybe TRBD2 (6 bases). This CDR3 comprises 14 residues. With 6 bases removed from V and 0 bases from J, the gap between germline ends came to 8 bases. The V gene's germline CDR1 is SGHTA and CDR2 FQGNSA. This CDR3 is CASRAGSNTGELFF. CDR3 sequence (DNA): TGTGCCAGCAGGGCGGGGTCGAACACCGGGGAGCTGTTTTTT.

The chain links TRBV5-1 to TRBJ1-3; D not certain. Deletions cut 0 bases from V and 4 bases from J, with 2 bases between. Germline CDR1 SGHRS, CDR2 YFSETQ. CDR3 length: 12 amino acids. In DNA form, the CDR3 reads TGCGCCAGCAGCTTGGAGGGAAACACCATATATTTT. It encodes CASSLEGNTIYF.

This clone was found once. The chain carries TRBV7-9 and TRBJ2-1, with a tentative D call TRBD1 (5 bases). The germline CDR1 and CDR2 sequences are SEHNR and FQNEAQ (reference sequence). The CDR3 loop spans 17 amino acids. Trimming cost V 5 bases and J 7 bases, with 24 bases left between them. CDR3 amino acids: CASSHPGQGGRRNEQFF. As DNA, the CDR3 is TGTGCCAGCAGCCACCCCGGACAAGGTGGACGACGAAATGAGCAGTTCTTC.

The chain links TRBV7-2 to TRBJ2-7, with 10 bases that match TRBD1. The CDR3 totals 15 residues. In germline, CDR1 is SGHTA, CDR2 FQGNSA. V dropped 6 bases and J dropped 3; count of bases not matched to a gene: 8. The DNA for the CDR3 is TGTGCCAGCAGTATACATTGGACAGGGGGCTACGAGCAGTACTTC. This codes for CASSIHWTGGYEQYF.

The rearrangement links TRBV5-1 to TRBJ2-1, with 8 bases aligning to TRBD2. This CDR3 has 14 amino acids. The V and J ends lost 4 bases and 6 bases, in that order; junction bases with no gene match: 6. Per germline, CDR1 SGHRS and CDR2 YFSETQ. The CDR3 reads CASSLGGASNEQFF. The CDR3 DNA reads TGCGCCAGCAGCCTCGGGGGGGCCAGCAATGAGCAGTTCTTC.

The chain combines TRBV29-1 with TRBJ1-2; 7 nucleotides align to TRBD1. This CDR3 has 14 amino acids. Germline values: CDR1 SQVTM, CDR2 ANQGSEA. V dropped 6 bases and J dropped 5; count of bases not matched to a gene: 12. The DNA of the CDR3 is TGCAGCGTAGAGACAGGGACCTCACGGTATGGCTACACCTTC. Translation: CSVETGTSRYGYTF. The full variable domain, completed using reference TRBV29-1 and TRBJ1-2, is SAVISQKPSRDICQRGTSLTIQCQVDSQVTMMFWYRQQPGQSLTLIATANQGSEATYESGFVIDKFPISRPNLTFSTLTVSNMSPEDSSIYLCSVETGTSRYGYTFGSGTRLTVV.

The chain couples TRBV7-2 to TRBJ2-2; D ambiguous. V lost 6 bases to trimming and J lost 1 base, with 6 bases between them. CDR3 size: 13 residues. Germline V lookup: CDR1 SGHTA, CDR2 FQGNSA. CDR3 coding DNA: TGTGCCAGCAGTCCAAAGAACACCGGGGAGCTGTTTTTT. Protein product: CASSPKNTGELFF.